Presented here are 23 T cell receptor beta chains from one specimen sequenced in a study of cytomegalovirus exposure and HLA in healthy donors. Both 60 Vbeta primers and 13 Jbeta primers went into the PCR. The method was immunoSEQ multiplex PCR; TCRdb's version includes in-frame clones alone and lacks a portion of them. The sample yields 90,000 to 140,000 clones, around 75% seen once. Input material: PBMCs. The receptors were sampled from a man aged 25-45 years in good health and CMV-seronegative.

This chain uses TRBV19 with TRBJ1-1; 8 positions agree with TRBD1. The CDR3 has 14 residues. Per the germline V gene, CDR1 is LNHDA and CDR2 is SQIVND (reference sequence). V dropped 8 bases and J dropped 2; count of bases not matched to a gene: 7. Here the CDR3 reads CASSIQGANTEAFF. Written as DNA, the CDR3 is TGTGCCAGTTCCATCCAGGGGGCTAACACTGAAGCTTTCTTT.

This clone was detected a few times. The CDR3 here is CASSSTQGKDTEAFF. CDR3 DNA sequence: TGTGCCAGCAGCTCAACACAGGGGAAGGACACTGAAGCTTTCTTT. The chain links TRBV7-9 to TRBJ1-1; the match to TRBD1 covers 7 bases. This CDR3 has 15 amino acids. CDR1 and CDR2 (germline): SEHNR, FQNEAQ (reference sequence). The trim removed 4 bases at V and 3 bases at J, leaving 8 bases unmatched. Full variable domain (rest looked up from reference TRBV7-9 and TRBJ1-1): DTGVSQNPRHKITKRGQNVTFRCDPISEHNRLYWYRQTLGQGPEFLTYFQNEAQLEKSRLLSDRFSAERPKGSFSTLEIQRTEQGDSAMYLCASSSTQGKDTEAFFGQGTRLTVV.

The chain recombines TRBV5-4 with TRBJ2-1, with D possibly matching TRBD1 (6 bases). Germline V gene sequence: CDR1 SGHNT, CDR2 YYREEE (reference sequence). The CDR3 contains 13 residues. Trimming shortened V by 4 bases and J by 8 bases, and 13 bases separated the two germline ends. CDR3 region: CASSLPGADEQFF. DNA for the CDR3: TGTGCCAGCAGCCTCCCAGGGGCTGATGAGCAGTTCTTC.

The chain employs TRBV28 and TRBJ2-1, with D possibly matching TRBD1 (5 bases). With 11 bases removed from V and 6 bases from J, the gap between germline ends came to 11 bases. The CDR3 is 11 amino acids. Germline V gene sequence: CDR1 MDHEN, CDR2 SYDVKM. CDR3 sequence reads: CAAVGLNEQFF. The CDR3 DNA reads as TGTGCCGCAGTGGGGCTCAATGAGCAGTTCTTC.

This clone was detected a few times. The chain combines TRBV2 with TRBJ1-4; D gene ambiguous. The CDR3 is 13 amino acids. V was trimmed by 6 bases and J by 5 bases, leaving 10 bases between them. Germline loops: CDR1 SNHLY, CDR2 FYNNEI. In DNA, the CDR3 is TGTGCCAGCAGCCCGGACTACAATGAAAAACTGTTTTTT. Translation gives CASSPDYNEKLFF.

V is TRBV5-4 and J is TRBJ1-5; 7 nucleotides match TRBD1. Unmatched junction bases numbered 9, after V lost 0 bases and J lost 9 bases. CDR1 SGHNT and CDR2 YYREEE come from the germline V gene (reference sequence). The CDR3 extends over 15 amino acids. The CDR3 DNA reads as TGTGCCAGCAGCTTGGACAGGGGAGGCCTCGGGCCCCAGCATTTT. This translates into CASSLDRGGLGPQHF.

The V gene is TRBV5-1, the J gene TRBJ2-1; tentatively, D is TRBD2 (6 bases). In germline, CDR1 is SGHRS, CDR2 YFSETQ. CDR3 length: 14 amino acids. The V end lost 0 bases, the J end lost 6 bases, and 10 bases lay between the germline ends. This CDR3 is CASSLGASANEQFF. CDR3 nucleotide sequence: TGCGCCAGCAGCTTGGGGGCTAGCGCCAATGAGCAGTTCTTC. Supplemented by reference TRBV5-1 and TRBJ2-1, the full variable domain reads KAGVTQTPRYLIKTRGQQVTLSCSPISGHRSVSWYQQTPGQGLQFLFEYFSETQRNKGNFPGRFSGRQFSNSRSEMNVSTLELGDSALYLCASSLGASANEQFFGPGTRLTVL.

This clone was recorded once. This chain uses TRBV5-1 with TRBJ2-7; 16 positions match TRBD2. The germline CDR1 and CDR2 sequences are SGHRS and YFSETQ. The CDR3 loop spans 18 amino acids. The V segment lost 3 bases and the J segment 2 bases; nucleotides outside the gene matches: 8. CDR3 DNA sequence: TGCGCCAGCAGCTCGACCCCGGGACTAGCGGGAGGGACCTACGAGCAGTACTTC. This sequence encodes CASSSTPGLAGGTYEQYF.

The J gene is TRBJ1-6, the V gene TRBV7-6, with D maybe TRBD1 (6 bases). This CDR3 has 13 amino acids. The V end lost 3 bases, the J end lost 8 bases, and 8 bases lay between the germline ends. Germline CDR1 and CDR2: SGHVS and FNYEAQ. CDR3 DNA sequence: TGTGCCAGCAGCTTTAGACAGGATTCACCCCTCCACTTT. Its translation: CASSFRQDSPLHF.

This chain connects TRBV6-5 to TRBJ2-5, with TRBD2 matching 7 bases. The CDR3 totals 13 residues. J gave up 5 bases and V 8 bases, and 8 bases lay outside the gene matches. CDR1 MNHEY and CDR2 SVGAGI come from the germline V gene. The CDR3 sequence is CASSGGEGETQYF. CDR3 DNA: TGTGCCAGCTCCGGAGGGGAGGGGGAGACCCAGTACTTC.

This clone appeared a single time. This rearrangement joins TRBV7-6 to TRBJ2-1, with a possible D match to TRBD2 (6 bases). The V end lost 3 bases, the J end lost 1 base, and 13 bases lay between the germline ends. This CDR3 has 16 amino acids. Germline CDR1 is SGHVS and CDR2 is FNYEAQ. The CDR3 DNA sequence: TGTGCCAGCAGCTTTTCGGCCCGGGGGTCCTACAATGAGCAGTTCTTC. Translation gives CASSFSARGSYNEQFF. Variable domain in full (rest from reference TRBV7-6 and TRBJ2-1): GAGVSQSPRYKVTKRGQDVALRCDPISGHVSLYWYRQALGQGPEFLTYFNYEAQQDKSGLPNDRFSAERPEGSISTLTIQRTEQRDSAMYRCASSFSARGSYNEQFFGPGTRLTVL.

This clone has just a few counts. This chain links TRBV7-2 with TRBJ1-1; D unresolved. From germline, CDR1 is SGHTA and CDR2 FQGNSA. CDR3 length: 12 residues. Trimming shortened V by 5 bases and J by 5 bases, and 9 bases separated the two germline ends. CDR3 bases: TGTGCCAGCAGCCTCCGGGAAACTGAAGCTTTCTTT. It codes for CASSLRETEAFF.

The V call is TRBV28, the J call TRBJ2-3, with TRBD1 as a possible D gene (6 bases). This CDR3 is 15 amino acids long. Germline V gives CDR1 MDHEN, CDR2 SYDVKM. V lost 6 bases and J 6 bases, leaving 19 bases between the germline ends. The CDR3 reads CASSRRTLRGDTQYF. The CDR3 DNA follows: TGTGCCAGCAGCCGACGGACCCTTAGGGGGGATACGCAGTATTTT.

This clone was counted a few times. The rearrangement joins TRBV19 to TRBJ1-1; 8 nucleotides line up with TRBD1. V was pared by 4 bases and J by 3 bases, with 1 base of the junction left unmatched. In germline, CDR1 is LNHDA, CDR2 SQIVND (reference sequence). This CDR3 contains 13 residues. The CDR3 sequence is CASSTTGDTEAFF. Here the CDR3 DNA reads TGTGCCAGTAGTACGACAGGGGACACTGAAGCTTTCTTT. Full variable domain (remainder filled in from reference TRBV19 and TRBJ1-1): DGGITQSPKYLFRKEGQNVTLSCEQNLNHDAMYWYRQDPGQGLRLIYYSQIVNDFQKGDIAEGYSVSREKKESFPLTVTSAQKNPTAFYLCASSTTGDTEAFFGQGTRLTVV.

This clone is a singleton in its sample. The chain has TRBV21-1 and TRBJ2-1; TRBD1, as called in the table, went unchecked against the DNA. TRBV21-1 corresponds to a pseudogene. This CDR3 region has 14 residues. The chain's CDR3 is CARKGQRIYNEQFF. The DNA of the CDR3 is TGTGCCCGTAAGGGACAGAGAATATACAATGAGCAGTTCTTC.

In this sample, this clone turned up once. The chain recombines TRBV6-5 with TRBJ1-3; a weak D match, TRBD1 (6 bases). The CDR3 has 16 amino acids. V was pared by 0 bases and J by 9 bases, with 18 bases between. Germline V gene lookup returns CDR1 MNHEY and CDR2 SVGAGI. The CDR3 protein is CASSYSWAGEGVTIYF. In DNA form, the CDR3 reads TGTGCCAGCAGTTACTCGTGGGCAGGGGAGGGGGTCACCATATATTTT.

This clone was counted a single time. Additional DNA sequences in this sample encode the identical CDR3. The rearrangement joins TRBV18 to TRBJ1-2, with 10 bases lining up with TRBD1. CDR1 KGHSH and CDR2 LQKENI come from the germline V gene. This CDR3 is built from 15 residues. Trimming at V came to 3 bases and at J to 0 bases, leaving 1 base not matched to a gene. CDR3 region: CASSPGQGANYGYTF. CDR3 DNA: TGTGCCAGCTCACCCGGACAGGGGGCTAACTATGGCTACACCTTC.

The chain combines TRBV29-1 with TRBJ2-5; TRBD1 matches at 8 bases. Per germline, CDR1 SQVTM and CDR2 ANQGSEA. With 7 bases clipped from V and 3 bases from J, the junction kept 4 bases outside the gene matches. The CDR3 consists of 12 residues. The CDR3 nucleotides are TGCAGCGAGGACAGGGCTGAAGAGACCCAGTACTTC. Protein product: CSEDRAEETQYF.

V usage is TRBV19 and J usage is TRBJ1-2, with D possibly being TRBD1 (5 bases). The germline CDR1 and CDR2 sequences are LNHDA and SQIVND (reference sequence). V was pared by 3 bases and J by 8 bases, with 13 bases between. The CDR3 is made up of 13 amino acids. The CDR3, as DNA: TGTGCCAGTAGTATTGGCCGGGGGTGGGGCTACACCTTC. Amino acids: CASSIGRGWGYTF.

This clone was seen only a few times. The rearrangement joins TRBV6-6 to TRBJ2-2, with 8 positions matching TRBD1. Germline V gives CDR1 MNHNY, CDR2 SVGAGI (reference sequence). The CDR3 runs to 15 residues. Trimming at V came to 8 bases and at J to 4 bases, leaving 9 bases not matched to a gene. CDR3 bases: TGTGCCAGCGGGTTGACAGGGGTCCTCACCGGGGAGCTGTTTTTT. Its translation: CASGLTGVLTGELFF.

The chain joins TRBV28 to TRBJ2-7; no definite D call. Germline loops: CDR1 MDHEN, CDR2 SYDVKM. V lost 4 bases, J lost 0 bases, and 4 bases lay in between. CDR3 length equals 12 residues. The CDR3 coding sequence is TGTGCCAGCAGTTACGGCTCCTACGAGCAGTACTTC. Residues: CASSYGSYEQYF.

This chain uses TRBV19 with TRBJ1-5, with a weak D call TRBD1 (6 bases). Germline loops: CDR1 LNHDA, CDR2 SQIVND (reference sequence). V was pared by 5 bases and J by 7 bases, with 12 bases between. The CDR3 is 13 residues long. CDR3 sequence reads: CASSYRVQQPQHF. The DNA of the CDR3 is TGTGCCAGTAGTTACAGGGTCCAACAGCCCCAGCATTTT.

This clone was counted between two and nine times. The V gene is TRBV6-6, the J gene TRBJ2-1, with 8 bases that match TRBD1. CDR1 and CDR2 from the germline V gene are MNHNY and SVGAGI (reference sequence). This CDR3 region has 11 residues. The junction had 6 bases not matched to a gene; V was cut back by 8 bases and J by 12 bases. The CDR3 loop reads CASWAGQGQFF. CDR3 bases: TGTGCCAGCTGGGCAGGACAGGGGCAGTTCTTC.